This is a list of T cell receptor beta chains from one sample in a study of shared clonotypes between healthy human individuals. The protocol was immunoSEQ multiplex PCR, while the TCRdb copy is restricted to in-frame clones and leaves out a portion. The data contain hundreds of thousands of clones, roughly four fifths of them singletons. Source material: PBMCs. These receptors were taken from a woman aged 40 to 50 in good health. Some clones in this sample may be carry-over from other donors' samples. The CDR3 runs from the conserved cysteine through the conserved F or W. A D gene is named only where the DNA matches it firmly. Where a row states a size, it is once, few, many or the class of an expanded clone; other rows omit it.

j_call: TRBJ1-4; cdr3_length: 13; d_call: .; clone_size: .; v_call: TRBV6-1; cdr3_nt: TGTGCCAGCAGTGAAATAGGGCCTGAAAAACTGTTTTTT; cdr3_aa: CASSEIGPEKLFF
j_call: TRBJ1-5; cdr3_length: 15; d_call: .; clone_size: .; v_call: TRBV4-3; cdr3_nt: TGCGCCAGCAGCCCCGATTATATTAGCAATCAGCCCCAGCATTTT; cdr3_aa: CASSPDYISNQPQHF
j_call: TRBJ2-1; cdr3_length: 14; d_call: TRBD1; clone_size: .; v_call: TRBV6-6; cdr3_nt: TGTGCCAGCAGACCCCGACAGGGCTACAATGAGCAGTTCTTC; cdr3_aa: CASRPRQGYNEQFF
j_call: TRBJ2-5; cdr3_length: 15; d_call: .; clone_size: .; v_call: TRBV7-2; cdr3_nt: TGTGCCAGCAGCTTAGGCCGGGCATTTACAGAGACCCAGTACTTC; cdr3_aa: CASSLGRAFTETQYF
j_call: TRBJ2-7; cdr3_length: 15; d_call: TRBD2; clone_size: .; v_call: TRBV7-9; cdr3_nt: TGTGCCAGCAGCCACATAGGACTAGCGAGATACGAGCAGTACTTC; cdr3_aa: CASSHIGLARYEQYF
j_call: TRBJ1-3; cdr3_length: 16; d_call: .; clone_size: once; v_call: TRBV11-2; cdr3_nt: TGTGCCAGCAGCCTAGACAGGATGAGCTCTGGAAACACCATATATTTT; cdr3_aa: CASSLDRMSSGNTIYF
j_call: TRBJ2-1; cdr3_length: 11; d_call: .; clone_size: once; v_call: TRBV6-6; cdr3_nt: TGTGCCAGCAGTTACGGACGGGGGCAGTTCTTC; cdr3_aa: CASSYGRGQFF
j_call: TRBJ2-1; cdr3_length: 13; d_call: TRBD2; clone_size: .; v_call: TRBV18; cdr3_nt: TGTGCCAGCTCGGATAGCGGGAGCTACGAGCAGTTCTTC; cdr3_aa: CASSDSGSYEQFF
j_call: TRBJ2-7; cdr3_length: 14; d_call: .; clone_size: .; v_call: TRBV15; cdr3_nt: TGTGCCACCAGCAGAGATCAGGGGTCCTACGAGCAGTACTTC; cdr3_aa: CATSRDQGSYEQYF
j_call: TRBJ2-2; cdr3_length: 13; d_call: .; clone_size: .; v_call: TRBV14; cdr3_nt: TGTGCCAGCAGCCGGACGGACACCGGGGAGCTGTTTTTT; cdr3_aa: CASSRTDTGELFF
j_call: TRBJ1-1; cdr3_length: 14; d_call: .; clone_size: .; v_call: TRBV28; cdr3_nt: TGTGCCAGCATTGAGCCAGGGATGAACACTGAAGCTTTCTTT; cdr3_aa: CASIEPGMNTEAFF
j_call: TRBJ2-5; cdr3_length: 14; d_call: .; clone_size: .; v_call: TRBV5-1; cdr3_nt: TGCGCCAGCAGCTTAGGGGCAGTCCAAGAGACCCAGTACTTC; cdr3_aa: CASSLGAVQETQYF
j_call: TRBJ2-2; cdr3_length: 17; d_call: TRBD2; clone_size: .; v_call: TRBV7-9; cdr3_nt: TGTGCCAGCAGCTTAGTGACTAGCGGGATACCCACCGGGGAGCTGTTTTTT; cdr3_aa: CASSLVTSGIPTGELFF
j_call: TRBJ1-1; cdr3_length: 13; d_call: .; clone_size: .; v_call: TRBV15; cdr3_nt: TGTGCCACGGGGCGGGGGACGAACACTGAAGCTTTCTTT; cdr3_aa: CATGRGTNTEAFF
j_call: TRBJ1-1; cdr3_length: 13; d_call: .; clone_size: few; v_call: TRBV4-1; cdr3_nt: TGCGCCAGCAGCCAACCCGTGAGTACTGAAGCTTTCTTT; cdr3_aa: CASSQPVSTEAFF
j_call: TRBJ2-7; cdr3_length: 15; d_call: TRBD1; clone_size: once; v_call: TRBV28; cdr3_nt: TGTGCCAGCAGTCCCAGCCCGGGACAGGGCTACGAGCAGTACTTC; cdr3_aa: CASSPSPGQGYEQYF
j_call: TRBJ1-1; cdr3_length: 15; d_call: .; clone_size: few; v_call: TRBV2; cdr3_nt: TGTGCCAGCAGTGAATCGGAAGGGGCCAACACTGAAGCTTTCTTT; cdr3_aa: CASSESEGANTEAFF
j_call: TRBJ1-4; cdr3_length: 16; d_call: TRBD1; clone_size: .; v_call: TRBV7-9; cdr3_nt: TGTGCCAGCAGCTTAGGGACAGGGGTCACTAATGAAAAACTGTTTTTT; cdr3_aa: CASSLGTGVTNEKLFF
j_call: TRBJ2-1; cdr3_length: 14; d_call: .; clone_size: .; v_call: TRBV7-2; cdr3_nt: TGTGCCAGCAGCTTAGTGGCCGGGAGCTATGAGCAGTTCTTC; cdr3_aa: CASSLVAGSYEQFF
j_call: TRBJ2-7; cdr3_length: 14; d_call: TRBD2; clone_size: .; v_call: TRBV10-3; cdr3_nt: TGTGCCATCCAAATGGCTAGCGGCCCGGGGGAGCAGTACTTC; cdr3_aa: CAIQMASGPGEQYF
j_call: TRBJ1-2; cdr3_length: 14; d_call: .; clone_size: few; v_call: TRBV10-3; cdr3_nt: TGTGCCATCAGTGAGTCGGTAGGGCACCATGGCTACACCTTC; cdr3_aa: CAISESVGHHGYTF
j_call: TRBJ2-1; cdr3_length: 10; d_call: .; clone_size: .; v_call: TRBV28; cdr3_nt: TGTGCCAGCCGGAGCGATGAGCAGCTCTTC; cdr3_aa: CASRSDEQLF
j_call: TRBJ2-6; cdr3_length: 15; d_call: .; clone_size: .; v_call: TRBV7-2; cdr3_nt: TGTGCCAGCAGCTGGGCCGACTCTGGGGCCAACGTCCTGACTTTC; cdr3_aa: CASSWADSGANVLTF
j_call: TRBJ2-4; cdr3_length: 10; d_call: .; clone_size: .; v_call: TRBV20-1; cdr3_nt: TGCAGTTCAAGGGGGGACATTCAGTACTTC; cdr3_aa: CSSRGDIQYF
j_call: TRBJ2-2; cdr3_length: 13; d_call: .; clone_size: few; v_call: TRBV7-3; cdr3_nt: TGTGCCAGCAGCTTATCGAACACCGGGGAGCTGTTTTTT; cdr3_aa: CASSLSNTGELFF
j_call: TRBJ1-1; cdr3_length: 15; d_call: .; clone_size: .; v_call: TRBV18; cdr3_nt: TGTGCCAGCTCACCACGAGGGGGTACGAACACTGAAGCTTTCTTT; cdr3_aa: CASSPRGGTNTEAFF
j_call: TRBJ2-3; cdr3_length: 16; d_call: TRBD2; clone_size: .; v_call: TRBV4-3; cdr3_nt: TGCGCCAGCAGCCACAACCTAGCGGGAGGGACAGATACGCAGTATTTT; cdr3_aa: CASSHNLAGGTDTQYF
j_call: TRBJ1-4; cdr3_length: 15; d_call: TRBD1; clone_size: .; v_call: TRBV5-1; cdr3_nt: TGCGCCAGCAGCCGACAGGGCACAACTAATGAAAAACTGTTTTTT; cdr3_aa: CASSRQGTTNEKLFF
j_call: TRBJ2-2; cdr3_length: 16; d_call: TRBD2; clone_size: .; v_call: TRBV7-2; cdr3_nt: TGTGCCAGCAGTCCCTCGGCTGGGGGGGAACCCGGGGAGCTGTTTTTT; cdr3_aa: CASSPSAGGEPGELFF
j_call: TRBJ2-3; cdr3_length: 15; d_call: .; clone_size: .; v_call: TRBV18; cdr3_nt: TGTGCCAGCTCACCACTCCTAGCCCCCACAGATACGCAGTATTTT; cdr3_aa: CASSPLLAPTDTQYF
j_call: TRBJ1-2; cdr3_length: 11; d_call: .; clone_size: .; v_call: TRBV29-1; cdr3_nt: TGCAGCGTTTCTGGGCACTATGGCTACACCTTC; cdr3_aa: CSVSGHYGYTF
j_call: TRBJ2-7; cdr3_length: 17; d_call: TRBD2; clone_size: .; v_call: TRBV5-6; cdr3_nt: TGTGCCAGCAGCGTTTCCCGGCTTAGCGGGAGTCTTTACGAGCAGTACTTC; cdr3_aa: CASSVSRLSGSLYEQYF